Below, 26 T cell receptor beta chains from the same sample are listed, as sequenced in a study of blood T cell repertoires in COVID-19. Sequencing used immunoSEQ multiplex PCR; TCRdb keeps in-frame clones, though not all of them. This table holds approximately 160,000 clones, about 86% found once. The sample was peripheral blood. The receptor source for this set is a man in his fifties with active or convalescent COVID-19.

The chain couples TRBV7-9 to TRBJ1-4; weak D call: TRBD1 (6 bases). Germline V gene data show CDR1 as SEHNR and CDR2 as FQNEAQ (reference sequence). Trimming removed 5 bases at V and 2 bases at J, with 12 bases between. The CDR3 totals 15 residues. CDR3 loop: CASSLQGITNEKLFF. CDR3 bases: TGTGCCAGCAGCCTACAGGGAATCACTAATGAAAAACTGTTTTTT.

This chain links TRBV7-2 with TRBJ2-7, with TRBD1 matching 7 bases. The V gene end was trimmed by 4 bases and the J gene end by 7 bases; junction bases not matched to a gene: 13. This CDR3 region has 15 residues. Germline CDR1 is SGHTA and CDR2 is FQGNSA. The CDR3 spells CASSSTGQLVIEQYF. CDR3 bases: TGTGCCAGCAGCTCAACGGGACAGCTGGTTATAGAGCAGTACTTC.

J is TRBJ2-3 and V is TRBV9, with TRBD2 matching 11 bases. CDR1 is SGDLS, CDR2 YYNGEE, per germline. This CDR3 contains 20 residues. Trimming cost V 0 bases and J 3 bases; bases outside gene matches: 15. The CDR3 DNA reads as TGTGCCAGCAGCGTAGGGAGAGGTAGTCCTAGCGGGGGGCCAACAGATACGCAGTATTTT. Translation gives CASSVGRGSPSGGPTDTQYF. The full variable domain, in which reference TRBV9 and TRBJ2-3 provide the parts outside the CDR3, is DSGVTQTPKHLITATGQRVTLRCSPRSGDLSVYWYQQSLDQGLQFLIQYYNGEERAKGNILERFSAQQFPDLHSELNLSSLELGDSALYFCASSVGRGSPSGGPTDTQYFGPGTRLTVL.

The rearrangement links TRBV12-5 to TRBJ1-1; D might be TRBD1 (6 bases). The CDR3 has 14 amino acids. V shed 5 bases and J shed 6 bases, with 16 bases lying between them. Looked up from germline, CDR1 is LGHNT and CDR2 is FRNRAP. The CDR3 spells CASGPSGAGAEAFF. The CDR3 DNA is TGTGCTAGTGGTCCTTCAGGGGCCGGGGCTGAAGCTTTCTTT.

The chain has TRBV5-1 and TRBJ1-1; D might be TRBD1 (6 bases). This CDR3 has 18 residues. The germline V gene has CDR1 SGHRS and CDR2 YFSETQ. Trimming pared 0 bases from V and 0 bases from J, leaving 18 bases between. DNA for the CDR3: TGCGCCAGCAGCTTGGCGGGTCTGGGACACTCCCTGAACACTGAAGCTTTCTTT. This encodes CASSLAGLGHSLNTEAFF. Together with reference TRBV5-1 and TRBJ1-1, the CDR3 gives the full variable domain: KAGVTQTPRYLIKTRGQQVTLSCSPISGHRSVSWYQQTPGQGLQFLFEYFSETQRNKGNFPGRFSGRQFSNSRSEMNVSTLELGDSALYLCASSLAGLGHSLNTEAFFGQGTRLTVV.

This rearrangement joins TRBV19 to TRBJ1-5; 7 bases fit TRBD1. In germline, CDR1 is LNHDA, CDR2 SQIVND (reference sequence). The J segment lost 0 bases and the V segment lost 7 bases, leaving 18 bases of the junction unmatched. The CDR3 consists of 19 residues. The CDR3 coding sequence is TGTGCCAGTATTGGTCTAAGGACAGGCCCACAATCTAGCAATCAGCCCCAGCATTTT. This encodes CASIGLRTGPQSSNQPQHF. Filled out from reference TRBV19 and TRBJ1-5, the complete variable domain reads DGGITQSPKYLFRKEGQNVTLSCEQNLNHDAMYWYRQDPGQGLRLIYYSQIVNDFQKGDIAEGYSVSREKKESFPLTVTSAQKNPTAFYLCASIGLRTGPQSSNQPQHFGDGTRLSIL.

The chain links TRBV7-8 to TRBJ1-1; perhaps TRBD1 as D (5 bases). Germline values: CDR1 SGHVS, CDR2 FQNEAQ. This CDR3 is 13 amino acids long. The ends were cut back, 3 bases at V and 3 bases at J, with 8 bases in the middle. The CDR3 DNA sequence: TGTGCCAGCAGCTTCGGGGGGGACACTGAAGCTTTCTTT. This translates into CASSFGGDTEAFF.

The V and J genes are TRBV6-2 or TRBV6-3 and TRBJ2-7; TRBD2 matches 9 bases. The CDR3 spans 15 residues. Trimming at V came to 3 bases and at J to 6 bases, leaving 9 bases not matched to a gene. CDR1 and CDR2 (germline): MNHEY, SVGEGT. For the CDR3, the DNA is TGTGCCAGCAGTTATGTGGGACTAGCAAGGGGCGAGCAGTACTTC. Translating gives CASSYVGLARGEQYF.

The chain couples TRBV4-1 to TRBJ1-5, with 9 positions matching TRBD1. Germline loops: CDR1 MGHRA, CDR2 YSYEKL. This CDR3 comprises 19 residues. The V segment lost 1 base and the J segment 0 bases; nucleotides outside the gene matches: 10. For the CDR3, the DNA is TGCGCCAGCAGCCAAGGCCCGGGACAGGGTATGAGTAGCAATCAGCCCCAGCATTTT. This gives the protein CASSQGPGQGMSSNQPQHF.

The chain carries TRBV7-2 and TRBJ2-5; 9 bases fit TRBD2. Germline-derived CDR1 and CDR2 are SGHTA and FQGNSA. The CDR3 extends over 15 amino acids. The V and J ends lost 6 bases and 5 bases, in that order; junction bases with no gene match: 10. For the CDR3, the DNA is TGTGCCAGCAGTGGGGTAGCGGGAGTCGGTGAGACCCAGTACTTC. Translating it yields CASSGVAGVGETQYF.

This clone was seen a handful of times. The V gene is TRBV7-6, the J gene TRBJ2-2; 10 bases are shared with TRBD2. Germline CDR1 reads SGHVS; CDR2 reads FNYEAQ. CDR3 length: 20 amino acids. Trimming at V came to 5 bases and at J to 2 bases, leaving 17 bases not matched to a gene. This CDR3 reads CASSHSQRGGKRTNTGELFF. The CDR3 DNA follows: TGTGCCAGCAGCCACTCTCAGCGGGGGGGCAAGCGAACCAACACCGGGGAGCTGTTTTTT.

This chain connects TRBV7-9 to TRBJ1-5, with D tentatively TRBD1 (6 bases). Germline CDR1 and CDR2: SEHNR and FQNEAQ (reference sequence). CDR3 length: 15 amino acids. V lost 2 bases and J lost 2, with 10 bases in between. CDR3 DNA sequence: TGTGCCAGCAGCTTAAGCACAGGGCGCAATCAGCCCCAGCATTTT. Its translation is CASSLSTGRNQPQHF.

This clone occurred once. The rearrangement links TRBV28 to TRBJ1-2; 8 bases fit TRBD1. Germline V gene lookup returns CDR1 MDHEN and CDR2 SYDVKM. This CDR3 spans 12 amino acids. The junction had 6 bases not matched to a gene; V was cut back by 5 bases and J by 10 bases. CDR3 bases: TGTGCCAGCAGTCTCAGGGGGCGCCTCTACACCTTC. Amino acids: CASSLRGRLYTF.

The chain uses TRBV19 and TRBJ1-1; D is uncertain. V dropped 6 bases and J dropped 3 bases, with 5 bases sitting between them. Germline CDR1 LNHDA, CDR2 SQIVND (reference sequence). The CDR3 runs 11 residues. CDR3 loop: CASRRDTEAFF. Written as DNA, the CDR3 is TGTGCCAGTAGGAGGGACACTGAAGCTTTCTTT.

The rearrangement uses TRBV11-3 and TRBJ2-1, with 7 nucleotides matching TRBD2. V shed 1 base, J shed 3 bases, and the junction held 3 bases outside the gene matches. There are 15 residues in the CDR3. Germline CDR1 is SGHNT and CDR2 is YENEEA. The CDR3 reads CASSLASGLYNEQFF. The CDR3 DNA follows: TGTGCCAGCAGCTTAGCTAGCGGACTCTACAATGAGCAGTTCTTC.

A few counts support this clone. The gene calls are TRBV27 and TRBJ1-6; TRBD1 matches 10 bases. Germline CDR1 reads MNHEY; CDR2 reads SMNVEV (reference sequence). This CDR3 has 17 amino acids. V lost 6 bases and J lost 4; bases outside the gene matches: 9. The CDR3 reads CASRPRTGGPYNSPLHF. The DNA for the CDR3 is TGTGCCAGCAGACCTCGGACAGGGGGTCCGTATAATTCACCCCTCCACTTT.

J is TRBJ2-1 and V is TRBV20-1, with D tentatively TRBD2 (7 bases). V was clipped by 3 bases and J by 0 bases, with 18 bases between them. The CDR3 length is 17 residues. Looked up from germline, CDR1 is DFQATT and CDR2 is SNEGSKA (reference sequence). CDR3 in amino acids: CSASQLGGASSYNEQFF. The CDR3 nucleotides read TGCAGTGCTAGTCAACTAGGGGGGGCTAGCTCCTACAATGAGCAGTTCTTC.

This chain links TRBV5-3 with TRBJ1-5, with 8 bases matching TRBD1. TRBV5-3 counts as an open reading frame of uncertain function. This CDR3 contains 15 residues. After removal of 6 bases from V and 4 bases from J, the junction contained 9 bases not matched to a gene. Here the CDR3 DNA reads TGTGCCAGAACATCACTCCGGGACAGGAATCAGCCCCAGCATTTT. Translated, it gives CARTSLRDRNQPQHF.

J is TRBJ1-5 and V is TRBV24-1, with D unclear. Trimming shortened V by 4 bases and J by 9 bases, and 15 bases separated the two germline ends. CDR1 KGHDR and CDR2 SFDVKD come from the germline V gene. This CDR3 spans 14 amino acids. The CDR3 DNA reads TGTGCCACCAGTGACCCCCGAGGGTCCGGGCCCCAGCATTTT. This translates into CATSDPRGSGPQHF.

The chain couples TRBV5-5 to TRBJ2-5, with 7 bases matching TRBD2. V lost 4 bases to trimming and J lost 4 bases; unmatched junction nucleotides: 7. This CDR3 has 14 residues. The V gene's germline CDR1 is SGHKS and CDR2 YYEKEE (reference sequence). The CDR3 reads CASSPGLSIETQYF. The CDR3 region has the DNA TGTGCCAGCAGCCCGGGACTATCAATAGAGACCCAGTACTTC. The entire variable domain, with the rest obtained from reference TRBV5-5 and TRBJ2-5, is as follows: DAGVTQSPTHLIKTRGQQVTLRCSPISGHKSVSWYQQVLGQGPQFIFQYYEKEERGRGNFPDRFSARQFPNYSSELNVNALLLGDSALYLCASSPGLSIETQYFGPGTRLLVL.

This clone has a handful of counts. The chain links TRBV5-4 to TRBJ2-7; maybe TRBD1 (6 bases). CDR1 and CDR2 from the germline V gene are SGHNT and YYREEE (reference sequence). This CDR3 spans 12 amino acids. V was trimmed by 3 bases and J by 5 bases, leaving 9 bases between them. CDR3 nucleotide sequence: TGTGCCAGCAGCTCCAACAGGGACGAGCAGTACTTC. Protein sequence: CASSSNRDEQYF.

The V and J genes are TRBV4-1 and TRBJ2-3; the D gene is possibly TRBD2 (5 bases). Looked up from germline, CDR1 is MGHRA and CDR2 is YSYEKL. Trimming shortened V by 5 bases and J by 5 bases, and 14 bases separated the two germline ends. The CDR3 contains 14 residues. This CDR3 is CASSWEKGVDTQYF. The CDR3 DNA reads as TGCGCCAGCAGCTGGGAGAAGGGTGTAGATACGCAGTATTTT.

This clone has just a few counts. The J gene is TRBJ1-1, the V gene TRBV18, with no clear D. Germline CDR1 reads KGHSH; CDR2 reads LQKENI. Trimming shortened V by 0 bases and J by 3 bases, and 11 bases separated the two germline ends. This CDR3 is built from 15 residues. The chain's CDR3 is CASSPPAGSHTEAFF. The DNA for the CDR3 is TGTGCCAGCTCACCACCGGCAGGAAGCCACACTGAAGCTTTCTTT.

V is TRBV7-2 and J is TRBJ2-3; D gene unclear. Trimming stripped 5 bases from V and 5 bases from J, with 11 bases between. Germline CDR1 and CDR2: SGHTA and FQGNSA. This CDR3 has 13 amino acids. The chain's CDR3 is CASSRTIQDTQYF. The DNA of the CDR3 is TGTGCCAGCAGCAGAACCATACAAGATACGCAGTATTTT.

This clone has a handful of counts. The CDR3 here is CASSIGGGGHGETQYF. In nucleotides, the CDR3 is TGTGCCAGTAGTATAGGAGGGGGGGGGCATGGAGAGACCCAGTACTTC. The chain employs TRBV19 and TRBJ2-5; D is possibly TRBD2 (7 bases). This CDR3 contains 16 residues. Trimming stripped 1 base from V and 4 bases from J, with 16 bases between. CDR1 and CDR2 from the germline V gene are LNHDA and SQIVND (reference sequence).

The V call is TRBV2, the J call TRBJ2-5, with unresolved D. CDR3 length: 13 residues. In germline, CDR1 is SNHLY, CDR2 FYNNEI. Trimming took off 4 bases at V and 4 bases at J, with 10 bases between the two ends. The DNA of the CDR3 is TGTGCCAGCAGTGGTAGTTTGCCAGAGACCCAGTACTTC. Amino acids: CASSGSLPETQYF.